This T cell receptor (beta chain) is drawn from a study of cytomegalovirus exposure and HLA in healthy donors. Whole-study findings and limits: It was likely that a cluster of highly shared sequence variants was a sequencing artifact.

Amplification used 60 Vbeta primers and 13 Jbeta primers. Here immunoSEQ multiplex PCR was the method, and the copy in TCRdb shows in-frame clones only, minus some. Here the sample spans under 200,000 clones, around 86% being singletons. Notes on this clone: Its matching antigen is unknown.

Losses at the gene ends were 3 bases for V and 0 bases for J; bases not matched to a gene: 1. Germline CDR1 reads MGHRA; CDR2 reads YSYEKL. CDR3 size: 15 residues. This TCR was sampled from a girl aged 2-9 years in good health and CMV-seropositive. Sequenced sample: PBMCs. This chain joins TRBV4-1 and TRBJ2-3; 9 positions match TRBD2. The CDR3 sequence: CASSHSGRSTDTQYF. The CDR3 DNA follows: TGCGCCAGCAGCCACAGCGGGAGGAGCACAGATACGCAGTATTTT.